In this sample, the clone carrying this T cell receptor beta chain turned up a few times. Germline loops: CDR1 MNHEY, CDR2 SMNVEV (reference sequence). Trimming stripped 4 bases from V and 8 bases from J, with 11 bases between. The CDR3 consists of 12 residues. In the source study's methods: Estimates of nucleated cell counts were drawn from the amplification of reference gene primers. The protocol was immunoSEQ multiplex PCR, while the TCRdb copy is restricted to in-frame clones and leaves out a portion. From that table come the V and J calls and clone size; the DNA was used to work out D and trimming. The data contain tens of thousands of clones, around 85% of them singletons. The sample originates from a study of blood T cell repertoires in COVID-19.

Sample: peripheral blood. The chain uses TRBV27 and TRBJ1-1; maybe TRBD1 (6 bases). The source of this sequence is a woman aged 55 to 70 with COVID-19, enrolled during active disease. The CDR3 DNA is TGTGCCAGCAGTTCCCTGGGGGCCGAAGCTTTCTTT. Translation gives CASSSLGAEAFF.